The TCR beta chain described here comes from a study of T-cell memory formation after mild COVID-19. The CDR3 runs 15 residues. Trimming pared 10 bases from V and 8 bases from J, leaving 21 bases between. The study, taken as a whole, reports: CD4/CD8 balance characterized clones contracting day 15 to 85, and CD4+ skew characterized later expanders. Mainly CM and EM harbored the contracting CD4+ clones; mainly EMRA harbored the CD8+ ones. Certain responding clones were present in pre-infection memory, suggesting participation of cross-reactive memory.

TCRalpha and TCRbeta libraries used 5'RACE with constant-segment primers and UMIs. Each CDR3 protein gets one entry after TCRdb re-called the 5' RACE reads with MiXCR. The sample comprises 300,000 to 350,000 distinct CDR3 sequences, over 10% of which are singletons, and about 22% rests with the top ten. The sample holds one count of this clonotype. Antigen specificity is unknown. The TCR originated in a man aged 18 to 29 who had mild COVID-19 (a few samples of this study predate the infection). Cell type and time point are not known. Specimen: PBMCs or a T cell subset sorted from them (not recorded which). The chain uses TRBV23-1 and TRBJ1-6; D gene ambiguous. TRBV23-1 carries the ORF label, with uncertain function. CDR3 DNA sequence: TGCGCCACTATGGTAGGGTTTAAGGCGGATTCACCCCTCCACTTT. This encodes CATMVGFKADSPLHF.